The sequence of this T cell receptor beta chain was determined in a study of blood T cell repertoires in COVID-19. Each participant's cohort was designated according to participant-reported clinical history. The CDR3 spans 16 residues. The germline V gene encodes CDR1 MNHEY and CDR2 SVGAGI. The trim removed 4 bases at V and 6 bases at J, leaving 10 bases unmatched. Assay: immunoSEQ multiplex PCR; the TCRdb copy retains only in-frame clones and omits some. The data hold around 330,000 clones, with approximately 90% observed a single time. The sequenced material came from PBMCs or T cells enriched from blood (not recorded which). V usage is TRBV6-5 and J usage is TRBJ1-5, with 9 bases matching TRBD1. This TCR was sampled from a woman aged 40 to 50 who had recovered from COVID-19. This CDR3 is CASSSLRTGDSQPQHF. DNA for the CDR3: TGTGCCAGCAGTTCCCTCCGGACAGGGGATAGTCAGCCCCAGCATTTT.